Presented here are 18 T cell receptor beta chains from one specimen sequenced in a study of blood T cell repertoires in COVID-19. Profiled with immunoSEQ multiplex PCR; TCRdb holds only in-frame clones, not every one. The sample lists around 250,000 clones, approximately 88% occurring once. Material: PBMCs or T cells enriched from blood (not recorded which). The receptors stem from a woman aged 40-49 years who had been exposed to COVID-19.

CDR3 nucleotides: TGTGCCAGCAGTTTCCGACCCTTAGCACGGGAAGGCCTCACAGATACGCAGTATTTT. This encodes CASSFRPLAREGLTDTQYF. This chain uses TRBV27 with TRBJ2-3, with D possibly matching TRBD2 (5 bases). The germline V and J ends were trimmed by 3 bases and 2 bases, with 24 bases remaining between them. The germline V gene has CDR1 MNHEY and CDR2 SMNVEV (reference sequence). The CDR3 contains 19 residues.

DNA for the CDR3: TGCGCCAGCAGCCAAGGGGTGTACGGGGCAGGGGGCACAGATACGCAGTATTTT. This encodes CASSQGVYGAGGTDTQYF. This chain joins TRBV4-3 and TRBJ2-3, with D tentatively TRBD1 (6 bases). The germline V gene encodes CDR1 LGHNA and CDR2 YSLEER. V dropped 1 base and J dropped 1 base, with 18 bases sitting between them. The CDR3 is 18 residues long.

V usage is TRBV27 and J usage is TRBJ2-7, with 9 bases lining up with TRBD1. This CDR3 spans 18 amino acids. Unmatched junction bases numbered 21, after V lost 6 bases and J lost 6 bases. Germline-derived CDR1 and CDR2 are MNHEY and SMNVEV (reference sequence). The CDR3 nucleotides read TGTGCCAGCAGCCGTTATTTCTCCTCGGGGAACAGGGGGCGCGAGCAGTACTTC. Translating gives CASSRYFSSGNRGREQYF.

The CDR3 sequence is CASSINQGLSYGYTF. As DNA, the CDR3 is TGTGCCAGTAGTATAAACCAGGGGCTCAGCTATGGCTACACCTTC. This chain links TRBV19 with TRBJ1-2; tentative D call: TRBD1 (6 bases). Between the trimmed V and J ends, which lost 2 bases and 4 bases, there was a span of 14 bases. The CDR3 loop spans 15 amino acids. Germline V gene lookup returns CDR1 LNHDA and CDR2 SQIVND (reference sequence). The variable domain in full, completed from reference TRBV19 and TRBJ1-2, reads DGGITQSPKYLFRKEGQNVTLSCEQNLNHDAMYWYRQDPGQGLRLIYYSQIVNDFQKGDIAEGYSVSREKKESFPLTVTSAQKNPTAFYLCASSINQGLSYGYTFGSGTRLTVV.

This chain connects TRBV24-1 to TRBJ1-2; no firm D call. The CDR3 spans 13 residues. V gave up 4 bases and J gave up 7 bases, with 12 bases separating them. From germline, CDR1 is KGHDR and CDR2 SFDVKD. The CDR3 reads CATSDPGRAGYTF. The CDR3 DNA sequence: TGTGCCACCAGTGACCCGGGGAGAGCTGGCTACACCTTC.

The chain combines TRBV4-3 with TRBJ2-5, with 12 bases aligning to TRBD2. The CDR3 has 16 residues. Germline V gene data show CDR1 as LGHNA and CDR2 as YSLEER. The V and J ends lost 1 base and 5 bases, in that order; junction bases with no gene match: 5. For the CDR3, the DNA is TGCGCCAGCAGCCAAGGCCATGGGACTAGCGGGGAGACCCAGTACTTC. Protein product: CASSQGHGTSGETQYF.

The chain is built from TRBV5-1 and TRBJ1-1; 11 bases align to TRBD1. V trimming: 2 bases; J trimming: 1 base; junction bases outside the gene matches: 4. Germline V gene data show CDR1 as SGHRS and CDR2 as YFSETQ. CDR3 length equals 16 residues. Here the CDR3 reads CASSFGQGAGNTEAFF. The CDR3 nucleotides read TGCGCCAGCAGCTTCGGACAGGGGGCAGGGAACACTGAAGCTTTCTTT.

This clone came up once. The J gene is TRBJ1-2, the V gene TRBV7-2; no clear D. V lost 5 bases and J lost 6, with 13 bases in between. The V gene's germline CDR1 is SGHTA and CDR2 FQGNSA. The CDR3 spans 13 residues. This CDR3 reads CASSPRSRDGYTF. The CDR3 DNA reads as TGTGCCAGCAGCCCCCGGTCGAGGGATGGCTACACCTTC.

This sequence joins TRBV19 and TRBJ1-2; 11 nucleotides match TRBD1. This CDR3 contains 17 residues. Unmatched junction bases numbered 15, after V lost 5 bases and J lost 7 bases. The V gene's germline CDR1 is LNHDA and CDR2 SQIVND (reference sequence). Here the CDR3 reads CASSSRTGGAFSSGYTF. The CDR3 nucleotides read TGTGCCAGTAGTTCCCGGACAGGGGGCGCCTTCAGCTCTGGCTACACCTTC. Combining the CDR3 with reference TRBV19 and TRBJ1-2 gives the whole variable domain DGGITQSPKYLFRKEGQNVTLSCEQNLNHDAMYWYRQDPGQGLRLIYYSQIVNDFQKGDIAEGYSVSREKKESFPLTVTSAQKNPTAFYLCASSSRTGGAFSSGYTFGSGTRLTVV.

The CDR3 DNA sequence: TGTGCCAGCAGCCTGAGCAGGGGTTTAGGAGATACGCAGTATTTT. Protein: CASSLSRGLGDTQYF. V and J are TRBV14 and TRBJ2-3; tentative D call: TRBD1 (6 bases). Trimming cost V 4 bases and J 5 bases, with 16 bases left between them. The CDR3 runs to 15 residues. Germline CDR1 reads SGHDN; CDR2 reads FVKESK. Complete variable domain (other parts from reference TRBV14 and TRBJ2-3): EAGVTQFPSHSVIEKGQTVTLRCDPISGHDNLYWYRRVMGKEIKFLLHFVKESKQDESGMPNNRFLAERTGGTYSTLKVQPAELEDSGVYFCASSLSRGLGDTQYFGPGTRLTVL.

The chain has TRBV24-1 and TRBJ2-1, with D tentatively TRBD2 (5 bases). The V end was cut by 4 bases, the J end by 1 base, with 16 bases between. The CDR3 is 17 residues long. Germline loops: CDR1 KGHDR, CDR2 SFDVKD. The CDR3 region is CATSDLQTEGSYNEQFF. In DNA, the CDR3 is TGTGCCACCAGTGACCTGCAGACCGAGGGTTCCTACAATGAGCAGTTCTTC.

J is TRBJ1-2 and V is TRBV28, with D possibly TRBD1 on 6 matching bases. V was cut by 3 bases and J by 4 bases, with 12 bases left in between. The CDR3 sequence is 14 residues long. Germline V CDR1 and CDR2: MDHEN, SYDVKM. CDR3: CASSFGGRGYGYTF. In DNA, the CDR3 is TGTGCCAGCAGTTTCGGTGGCAGGGGCTATGGCTACACCTTC.

V is TRBV19 and J is TRBJ1-1; D possibly corresponds to TRBD1 (5 bases). CDR3 size: 16 residues. The germline V and J ends were trimmed by 2 bases and 5 bases, with 18 bases remaining between them. The germline CDR1 and CDR2 sequences are LNHDA and SQIVND (reference sequence). This chain's CDR3 is CASSIISPGKRTEAFF. DNA for the CDR3: TGTGCCAGTAGTATAATCTCTCCAGGGAAGAGAACTGAAGCTTTCTTT.

J is TRBJ1-3 and V is TRBV28; unclear D gene. V shed 7 bases and J shed 1 base, with 20 bases lying between them. Germline V CDR1 and CDR2: MDHEN, SYDVKM. The CDR3 is 17 amino acids. CDR3: CASKGSWGGLSGNTIYF. The CDR3 coding sequence is TGTGCCAGCAAGGGTTCCTGGGGAGGCCTATCTGGAAACACCATATATTTT.

The chain employs TRBV27 and TRBJ1-1, with D maybe TRBD1 (5 bases). Germline V gene data show CDR1 as MNHEY and CDR2 as SMNVEV (reference sequence). This CDR3 is 14 amino acids long. V lost 1 base, J lost 3 bases, and 9 bases lay in between. CDR3 sequence reads: CASSLLPGDTEAFF. As DNA, the CDR3 is TGTGCCAGCAGTTTATTGCCGGGGGACACTGAAGCTTTCTTT.

This clone was seen more than once but under ten times. The chain has TRBV2 and TRBJ1-1; 7 bases are a match to TRBD1. Germline V gene data show CDR1 as SNHLY and CDR2 as FYNNEI. CDR3 length equals 15 residues. J gave up 1 base and V 2 bases, and 4 bases lay outside the gene matches. Written as DNA, the CDR3 is TGTGCCAGCAGTGAATCGGGACAGAGGAACACTGAAGCTTTCTTT. This sequence encodes CASSESGQRNTEAFF.

V and J are TRBV6-2 or TRBV6-3 and TRBJ1-5; D gene unclear. V was pared by 4 bases and J by 7 bases, with 11 bases between. Germline CDR1 is MNHEY and CDR2 is SVGEGT. This CDR3 comprises 13 residues. As DNA, the CDR3 is TGTGCCAGCAGTTTCCAGGAGGCACAGCCCCAGCATTTT. Its translation is CASSFQEAQPQHF.

This clone was detected a few times. The V and J genes are TRBV6-1 and TRBJ2-5, with TRBD2 matching over 12 bases. J gave up 4 bases and V 4 bases, and 7 bases lay outside the gene matches. Per the germline V gene, CDR1 is MNHNS and CDR2 is SASEGT. This CDR3 spans 16 amino acids. CDR3 bases: TGTGCCAGCAGTGGACTAGCGGGAGCGGGGTCAGAGACCCAGTACTTC. As protein: CASSGLAGAGSETQYF.